The source of this T cell receptor beta chain is a study of cytomegalovirus exposure and HLA in healthy donors. Study-level findings and limits: Excluded: some indistinguishable V segments such as TRBV6-2 and TRBV6-3. Based on reports, TCR beta sequences accurately predicted HLA-A and HLA-B alleles for most subjects.

Trimming stripped 4 bases from V and 9 bases from J, with 19 bases between. CDR1 is SGHVS and CDR2 is FQNEAQ in the germline V gene. The length of the CDR3 is 15 residues. 13 Jbeta primers and 60 Vbeta primers were used for the PCR. TCRdb keeps only in-frame clones here, not all; method: immunoSEQ multiplex PCR. Here the sample spans under 200,000 clones, over 75% being singletons. To note about this clone: Its target is not known.

The clonotype originates from a man aged 35 to 55 in good health and CMV-seropositive. The sample comprised PBMCs. The chain links TRBV7-8 to TRBJ2-1, with D perhaps TRBD1 (6 bases). This CDR3 reads CASSSRTAFSVEQFF. The CDR3 nucleotides are TGTGCCAGCAGCTCCCGGACAGCCTTCTCCGTTGAGCAGTTCTTC.